This T cell receptor (beta chain) comes out of a study of OX40 agonist ivuxolimab in advanced cancers. Study-wide context: The patients received ivuxolimab by intravenous route every 2 weeks at 0.01 to 10 mg/kg.

Patients with autoimmune history or systemic immunosuppression were excluded. Study-level points and caveats: At 0.1 to 3.0 mg/kg and by week 6, CD4+ and CD8+ T cells in the blood had expanded clonally. Low normalized T-cell clonal expansion also characterized some of the nonresponders.

The CDR3 has 16 amino acids. Unmatched junction bases numbered 2, after V lost 0 bases and J lost 5 bases. CDR1 and CDR2 (germline): SGDLS, YYNGEE. Of note for this clone: No antigen is known for it.

Assay: immunoSEQ multiplex PCR; the TCRdb copy retains only in-frame clones and omits some. The repertoire holds around 50,000 clones, with roughly 85% as singletons. The sequence was obtained from an adult with an advanced solid tumor such as melanoma, head and neck, liver or kidney cancer. The sequences come from CD4+ or CD8+ T cells sorted from blood, collected in a trial of the OX40 agonist ivuxolimab. The gene calls are TRBV9 and TRBJ1-6; TRBD1 matches at 10 bases. The CDR3 DNA sequence: TGTGCCAGCAGCGTAGAGGACAGGGGGAATAATTCACCCCTCCACTTT. This codes for CASSVEDRGNNSPLHF.